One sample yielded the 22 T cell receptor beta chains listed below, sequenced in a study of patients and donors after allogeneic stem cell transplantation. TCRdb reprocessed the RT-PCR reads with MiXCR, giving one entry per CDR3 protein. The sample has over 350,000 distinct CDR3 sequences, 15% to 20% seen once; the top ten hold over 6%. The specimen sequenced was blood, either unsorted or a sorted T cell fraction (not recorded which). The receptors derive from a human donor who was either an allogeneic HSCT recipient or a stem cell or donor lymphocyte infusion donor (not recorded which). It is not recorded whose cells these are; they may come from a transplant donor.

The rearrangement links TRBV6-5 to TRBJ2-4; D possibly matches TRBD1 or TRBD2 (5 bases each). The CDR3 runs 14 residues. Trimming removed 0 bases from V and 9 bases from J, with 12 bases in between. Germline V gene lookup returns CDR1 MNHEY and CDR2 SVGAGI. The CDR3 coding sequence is TGTGCCAGCAGTTACTCCCCGGGACGGGGCATTCAGTACTTC. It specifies CASSYSPGRGIQYF.

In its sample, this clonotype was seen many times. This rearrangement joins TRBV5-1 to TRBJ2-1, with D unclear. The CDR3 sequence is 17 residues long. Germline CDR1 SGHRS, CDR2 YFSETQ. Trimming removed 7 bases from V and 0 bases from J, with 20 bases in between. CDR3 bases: TGCGCCAGCCACGGCCCCCCCGGTCGGAGCTCCTACAATGAGCAGTTCTTC. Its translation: CASHGPPGRSSYNEQFF.

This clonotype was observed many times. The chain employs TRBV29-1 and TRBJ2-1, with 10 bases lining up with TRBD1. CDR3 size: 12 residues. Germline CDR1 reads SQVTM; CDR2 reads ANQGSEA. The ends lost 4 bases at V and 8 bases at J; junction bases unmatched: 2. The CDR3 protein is CSVVGTGDEQFF. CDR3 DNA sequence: TGCAGCGTTGTTGGGACAGGGGATGAGCAGTTCTTC.

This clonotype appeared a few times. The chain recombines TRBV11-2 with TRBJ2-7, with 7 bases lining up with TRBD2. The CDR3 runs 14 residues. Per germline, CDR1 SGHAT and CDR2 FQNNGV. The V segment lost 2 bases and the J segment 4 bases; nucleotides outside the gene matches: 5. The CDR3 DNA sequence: TGTGCCAGCAGCTTATGGAGCGGGGTGTACGAGCAGTACTTC. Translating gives CASSLWSGVYEQYF.

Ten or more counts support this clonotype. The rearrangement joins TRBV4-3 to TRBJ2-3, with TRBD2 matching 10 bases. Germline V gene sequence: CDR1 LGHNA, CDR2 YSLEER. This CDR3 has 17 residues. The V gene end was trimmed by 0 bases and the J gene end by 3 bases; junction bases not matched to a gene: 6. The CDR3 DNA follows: TGCGCCAGCAGCCAAGATCGACTAGCGGGTGGAACAGATACGCAGTATTTT. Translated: CASSQDRLAGGTDTQYF.

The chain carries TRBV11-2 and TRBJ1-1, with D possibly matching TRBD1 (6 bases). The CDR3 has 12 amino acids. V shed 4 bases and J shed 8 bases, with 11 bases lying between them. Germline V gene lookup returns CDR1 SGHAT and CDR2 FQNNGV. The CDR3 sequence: CASSSTDREAFF. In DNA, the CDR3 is TGTGCCAGCAGCTCAACCGACAGGGAAGCTTTCTTT.

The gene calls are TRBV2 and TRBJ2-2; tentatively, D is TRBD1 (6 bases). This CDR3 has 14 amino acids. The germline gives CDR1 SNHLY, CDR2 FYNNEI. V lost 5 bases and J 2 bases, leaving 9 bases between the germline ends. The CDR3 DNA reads TGTGCCAGCAGTTCAGGGGCAAACACCGGGGAGCTGTTTTTT. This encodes CASSSGANTGELFF.

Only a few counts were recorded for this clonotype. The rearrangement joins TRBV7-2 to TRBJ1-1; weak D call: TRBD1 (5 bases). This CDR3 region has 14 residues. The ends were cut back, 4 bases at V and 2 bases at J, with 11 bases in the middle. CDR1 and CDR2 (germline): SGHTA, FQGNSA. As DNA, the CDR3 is TGTGCCAGCAGCTCCCGACAGAGAAACACTGAAGCTTTCTTT. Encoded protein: CASSSRQRNTEAFF.

CDR3 coding DNA: TGTGCCAGCAGCGTCGGACTGCGAGAGACCCAGTACTTC. Translating gives CASSVGLRETQYF. The rearrangement joins TRBV9 to TRBJ2-5, with D possibly being TRBD2 (5 bases). The CDR3 sequence is 13 residues long. V gave up 2 bases and J gave up 4 bases, with 9 bases separating them. Germline CDR1 and CDR2: SGDLS and YYNGEE.

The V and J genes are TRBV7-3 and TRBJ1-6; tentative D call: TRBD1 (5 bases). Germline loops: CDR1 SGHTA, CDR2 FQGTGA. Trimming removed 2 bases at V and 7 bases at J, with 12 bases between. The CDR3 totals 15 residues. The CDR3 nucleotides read TGTGCCAGCAGCTTAGAGGGGTTCGGGAATTCACCCCTCCACTTT. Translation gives CASSLEGFGNSPLHF.

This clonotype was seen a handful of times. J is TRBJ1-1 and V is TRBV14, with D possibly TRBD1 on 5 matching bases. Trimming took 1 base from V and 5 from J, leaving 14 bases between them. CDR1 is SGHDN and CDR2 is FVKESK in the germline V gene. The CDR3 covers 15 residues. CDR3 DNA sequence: TGTGCCAGCAGCCAAGTGAGAGGGACCTATACTGAAGCTTTCTTT. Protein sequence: CASSQVRGTYTEAFF.

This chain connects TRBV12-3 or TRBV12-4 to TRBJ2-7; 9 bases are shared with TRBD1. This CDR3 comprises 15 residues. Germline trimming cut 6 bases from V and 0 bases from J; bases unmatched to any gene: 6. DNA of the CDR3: TGTGCCAGCAGAAGAACAGGGGGCGGCTCCTACGAGCAGTACTTC. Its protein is CASRRTGGGSYEQYF.

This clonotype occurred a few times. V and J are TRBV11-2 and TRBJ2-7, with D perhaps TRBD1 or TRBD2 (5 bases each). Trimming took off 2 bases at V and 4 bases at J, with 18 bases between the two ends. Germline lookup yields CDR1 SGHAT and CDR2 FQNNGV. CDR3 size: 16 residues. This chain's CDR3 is CASSLSGGAGFYEQYF. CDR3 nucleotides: TGTGCCAGCAGCTTATCAGGAGGCGCAGGGTTTTACGAGCAGTACTTC. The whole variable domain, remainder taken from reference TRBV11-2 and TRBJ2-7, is EAGVAQSPRYKIIEKRQSVAFWCNPISGHATLYWYQQILGQGPKLLIQFQNNGVVDDSQLPKDRFSAERLKGVDSTLKIQPAKLEDSAVYLCASSLSGGAGFYEQYFGPGTRLTVT.

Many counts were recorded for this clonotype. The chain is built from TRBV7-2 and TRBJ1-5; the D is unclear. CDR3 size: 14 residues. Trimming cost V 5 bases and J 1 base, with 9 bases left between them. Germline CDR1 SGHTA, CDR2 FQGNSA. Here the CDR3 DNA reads TGTGCCAGCAGCCGGGGAGGGAGCAATCAGCCCCAGCATTTT. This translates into CASSRGGSNQPQHF.

DNA for the CDR3: TGTGCCAGCAGCCGAGGGACAGGGCGGAAAAGTTCTGGGGCCAACGTCCTGACTTTC. It specifies CASSRGTGRKSSGANVLTF. The V call is TRBV12-3 or TRBV12-4, the J call TRBJ2-6; 9 nucleotides line up with TRBD1. The V gene end was trimmed by 6 bases and the J gene end by 1 base; junction bases not matched to a gene: 13. This CDR3 comprises 19 residues.

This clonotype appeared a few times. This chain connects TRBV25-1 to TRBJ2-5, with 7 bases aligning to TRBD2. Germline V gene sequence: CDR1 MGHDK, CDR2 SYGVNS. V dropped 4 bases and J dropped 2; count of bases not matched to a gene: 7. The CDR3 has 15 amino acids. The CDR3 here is CASSAGLAAQETQYF. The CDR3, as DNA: TGTGCCAGCAGTGCGGGTCTAGCGGCTCAAGAGACCCAGTACTTC.

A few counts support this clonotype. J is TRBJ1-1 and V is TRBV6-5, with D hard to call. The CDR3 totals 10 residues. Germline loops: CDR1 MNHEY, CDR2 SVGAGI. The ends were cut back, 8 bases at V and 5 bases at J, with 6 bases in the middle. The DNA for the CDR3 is TGTGCCAGCGGGCGAACTGAAGCTTTCTTT. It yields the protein CASGRTEAFF.

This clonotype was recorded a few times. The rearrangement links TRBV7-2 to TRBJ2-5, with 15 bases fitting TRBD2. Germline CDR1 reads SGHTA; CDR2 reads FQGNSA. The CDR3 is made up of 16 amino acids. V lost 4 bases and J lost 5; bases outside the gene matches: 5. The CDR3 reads CASSSGLAGGWETQYF. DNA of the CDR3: TGTGCCAGCAGCTCGGGACTAGCGGGGGGATGGGAGACCCAGTACTTC. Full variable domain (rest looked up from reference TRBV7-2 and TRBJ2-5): GAGVSQSPSNKVTEKGKDVELRCDPISGHTALYWYRQSLGQGLEFLIYFQGNSAPDKSGLPSDRFSAERTGGSVSTLTIQRTQQEDSAVYLCASSSGLAGGWETQYFGPGTRLLVL.

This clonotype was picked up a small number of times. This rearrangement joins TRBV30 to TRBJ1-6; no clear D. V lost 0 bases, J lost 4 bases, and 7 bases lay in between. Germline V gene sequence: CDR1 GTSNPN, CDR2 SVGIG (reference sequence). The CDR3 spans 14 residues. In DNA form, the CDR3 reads TGTGCCTGGAGTGTCGGTCAATATAATTCACCCCTCCACTTT. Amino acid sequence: CAWSVGQYNSPLHF.

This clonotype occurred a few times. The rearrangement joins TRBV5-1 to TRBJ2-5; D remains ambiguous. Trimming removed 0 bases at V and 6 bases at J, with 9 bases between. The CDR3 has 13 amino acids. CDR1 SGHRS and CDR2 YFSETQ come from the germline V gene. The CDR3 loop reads CASSLGPYKTQYF. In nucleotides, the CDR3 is TGCGCCAGCAGCTTGGGGCCCTATAAGACCCAGTACTTC.

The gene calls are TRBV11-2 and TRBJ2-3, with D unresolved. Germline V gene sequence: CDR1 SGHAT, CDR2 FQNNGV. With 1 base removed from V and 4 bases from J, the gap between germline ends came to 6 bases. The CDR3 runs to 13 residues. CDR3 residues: CASSLAVADTQYF. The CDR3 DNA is TGTGCCAGCAGCTTAGCGGTGGCAGATACGCAGTATTTT. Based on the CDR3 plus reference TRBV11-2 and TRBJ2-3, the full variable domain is EAGVAQSPRYKIIEKRQSVAFWCNPISGHATLYWYQQILGQGPKLLIQFQNNGVVDDSQLPKDRFSAERLKGVDSTLKIQPAKLEDSAVYLCASSLAVADTQYFGPGTRLTVL.

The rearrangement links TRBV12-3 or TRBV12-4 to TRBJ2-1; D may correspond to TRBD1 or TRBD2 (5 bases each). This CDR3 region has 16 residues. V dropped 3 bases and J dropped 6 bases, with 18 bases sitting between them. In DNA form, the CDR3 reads TGTGCCAGCAGTTTGGGGACGAAGGCCCGCCCCAATGAGCAGTTCTTC. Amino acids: CASSLGTKARPNEQFF.